The 20 T cell receptor beta chains in this list originate from one sample, sequenced in a study of cytomegalovirus exposure and HLA in healthy donors. Vbeta (60) and Jbeta (13) primers were used in the PCR. TCRdb's copy holds only in-frame clones and misses some; the assay was immunoSEQ multiplex PCR. The sample has 130,000 to 150,000 clones; approximately 79% are singletons. The sequenced sample consisted of PBMCs. Receptor source: a woman between 40 and 50 years old in good health and CMV-seropositive.

Here the CDR3 reads CASSQNTDTQYF. The CDR3 DNA sequence: TGTGCCAGCAGCCAAAACACAGATACGCAGTATTTT. The gene calls are TRBV5-6 and TRBJ2-3; D is uncertain. The length of the CDR3 is 12 residues. CDR1 SGHDT and CDR2 YYEEEE come from the germline V gene. Trimming pared 4 bases from V and 2 bases from J, leaving 5 bases between.

V gene TRBV29-1 combines with J gene TRBJ1-1; D gene uncertain. The CDR3 contains 13 residues. V gave up 2 bases and J gave up 6 bases, with 13 bases separating them. CDR1 and CDR2 from the germline V gene are SQVTM and ANQGSEA. DNA for the CDR3: TGCAGCGTTGAACTGGGAGGGCTCGCTGAAGCTTTCTTT. Its translation is CSVELGGLAEAFF.

The V call is TRBV5-4, the J call TRBJ1-3; 7 bases are shared with TRBD1. Germline CDR1 reads SGHNT; CDR2 reads YYREEE (reference sequence). The CDR3 loop spans 14 amino acids. After removal of 5 bases from V and 0 bases from J, the junction contained 2 bases not matched to a gene. CDR3 nucleotides: TGTGCCAGCAGTCGGGACAGCTCTGGAAACACCATATATTTT. This codes for CASSRDSSGNTIYF.

The chain recombines TRBV2 with TRBJ2-1; TRBD2 agrees at 13 bases. The length of the CDR3 is 15 residues. V shed 8 bases, J shed 2 bases, and the junction held 3 bases outside the gene matches. The germline V gene encodes CDR1 SNHLY and CDR2 FYNNEI. Here the CDR3 reads CASRGLAGTYNEQFF. CDR3 in DNA: TGTGCCAGCCGGGGACTAGCGGGGACCTACAATGAGCAGTTCTTC.

This rearrangement joins TRBV29-1 to TRBJ1-1; D possibly corresponds to TRBD1 (5 bases). V was shortened by 4 bases and J by 4 bases, with 10 bases between the two germline ends. The CDR3 runs to 12 residues. From germline, CDR1 is SQVTM and CDR2 ANQGSEA. CDR3 loop: CSVGGGGTEAFF. In nucleotides, the CDR3 is TGCAGCGTTGGGGGCGGTGGCACTGAAGCTTTCTTT.

This sequence joins TRBV28 and TRBJ2-3, with TRBD1 identical over 9 bases. The CDR3 has 15 residues. Germline CDR1 reads MDHEN; CDR2 reads SYDVKM. J was trimmed by 3 bases and V by 4 bases; bases with no gene match: 5. The CDR3 loop is CASSSTGGGTDTQYF. CDR3 nucleotide sequence: TGTGCCAGCAGTTCCACAGGGGGCGGAACAGATACGCAGTATTTT.

The CDR3 region is CASSPLREGTEAFF. The DNA of the CDR3 is TGTGCCAGCAGCCCACTCCGGGAAGGCACTGAAGCTTTCTTT. The V gene is TRBV9, the J gene TRBJ1-1; D gene ambiguous. Per germline, CDR1 SGDLS and CDR2 YYNGEE. CDR3 size: 14 residues. With 4 bases removed from V and 4 bases from J, the gap between germline ends came to 14 bases.

The chain links TRBV11-1 to TRBJ1-1, with D possibly matching TRBD1 (5 bases). The CDR3 consists of 15 residues. Germline assignment: CDR1 SGHAT and CDR2 FQDESV (reference sequence). Trimming shortened V by 1 base and J by 3 bases, and 12 bases separated the two germline ends. The CDR3 coding sequence is TGTGCCAGCAGCTTAGACGCAGGGATGGACACTGAAGCTTTCTTT. Its translation: CASSLDAGMDTEAFF.

This clone has just one count. This chain links TRBV6-6 with TRBJ1-6; TRBD1 aligns across 10 bases. The CDR3 totals 16 residues. With V trimmed by 6 bases and J by 9 bases, 11 bases remained unmatched. In germline, CDR1 is MNHNY, CDR2 SVGAGI (reference sequence). The CDR3 DNA is TGTGCCAGCAGCCGCGGAGGGACAGGGGATGGTTCACCCCTCCACTTT. Translated, it gives CASSRGGTGDGSPLHF.

The CDR3 sequence is CASKASNQPQHF. The CDR3 DNA follows: TGTGCCAGCAAAGCGAGCAATCAGCCCCAGCATTTT. The V and J genes are TRBV28 and TRBJ1-5; D remains unclear. Germline V gene data show CDR1 as MDHEN and CDR2 as SYDVKM. Trimming removed 7 bases from V and 1 base from J, with 5 bases in between. The CDR3 loop spans 12 amino acids.

The chain recombines TRBV19 with TRBJ1-6, with D possibly being TRBD1 (6 bases). Trimming pared 6 bases from V and 9 bases from J, leaving 18 bases between. There are 15 residues in the CDR3. Germline V CDR1 and CDR2: LNHDA, SQIVND (reference sequence). CDR3 sequence: CASRKAADSSSPLHF. CDR3 DNA: TGTGCCAGTAGAAAGGCAGCGGACAGTAGTTCACCCCTCCACTTT. The entire variable domain, with the rest obtained from reference TRBV19 and TRBJ1-6, is as follows: DGGITQSPKYLFRKEGQNVTLSCEQNLNHDAMYWYRQDPGQGLRLIYYSQIVNDFQKGDIAEGYSVSREKKESFPLTVTSAQKNPTAFYLCASRKAADSSSPLHFGNGTRLTVT.

V usage is TRBV30 and J usage is TRBJ1-1; D is unclear. The length of the CDR3 is 12 residues. The V end lost 0 bases, the J end lost 8 bases, and 10 bases lay between the germline ends. Germline-derived CDR1 and CDR2 are GTSNPN and SVGIG (reference sequence). The CDR3: CAWSVLSPEAFF. CDR3 bases: TGTGCCTGGAGTGTACTGTCGCCAGAAGCTTTCTTT.

This chain connects TRBV4-2 to TRBJ1-3; 8 nucleotides match TRBD1. CDR1 is LGHNA, CDR2 YNFKEQ, per germline. The length of the CDR3 is 19 residues. The J segment lost 3 bases and the V segment lost 0 bases, leaving 13 bases of the junction unmatched. This CDR3 reads CASSQDPIGDRIIGNTIYF. The DNA of the CDR3 is TGTGCCAGCAGCCAAGATCCGATCGGGGACAGGATTATTGGAAACACCATATATTTT.

V is TRBV7-9 and J is TRBJ2-7, with a tentative D call TRBD2 (6 bases). The germline CDR1 and CDR2 sequences are SEHNR and FQNEAQ (reference sequence). Trimming took off 4 bases at V and 12 bases at J, with 22 bases between the two ends. This CDR3 comprises 14 residues. Written as DNA, the CDR3 is TGTGCCAGCAGCTCCGAAGGGACGGGGACTGAATCGTACTTC. Encoded protein: CASSSEGTGTESYF.

V gene TRBV21-1 combines with J gene TRBJ2-1; TRBD2 is the table's D call, not checked against the DNA. TRBV21-1 is labeled a pseudogene. The CDR3 sequence is 17 residues long. Here the CDR3 reads CASSKVARRYSYNEQFF. CDR3 nucleotides: TGTGCCAGCAGCAAAGTGGCGCGGCGGTACTCCTACAATGAGCAGTTCTTC.

The chain carries TRBV5-4 and TRBJ2-7, with 11 bases that match TRBD1. Germline loops: CDR1 SGHNT, CDR2 YYREEE (reference sequence). Unmatched junction bases numbered 10, after V lost 4 bases and J lost 7 bases. The CDR3 runs to 15 residues. The CDR3 nucleotides read TGTGCCAGCAGCCCCTGGACAGGGGGCCCGGGTGAGCAGTACTTC. Residues: CASSPWTGGPGEQYF.

Details on this clone: The same CDR3 arises from other DNA sequences in this sample as well. The chain carries TRBV5-1 and TRBJ2-5; perhaps TRBD1 as D (5 bases). The CDR3 is 14 amino acids. Per the germline V gene, CDR1 is SGHRS and CDR2 is YFSETQ. Trimming cost V 1 base and J 2 bases, with 9 bases left between them. CDR3: CASSLWGRQETQYF. The DNA for the CDR3 is TGCGCCAGCAGCTTGTGGGGCAGACAAGAGACCCAGTACTTC.

The chain couples TRBV18 to TRBJ2-3; the D gene is possibly TRBD1 (5 bases). From germline, CDR1 is KGHSH and CDR2 LQKENI. The length of the CDR3 is 14 residues. Trimming removed 3 bases from V and 4 bases from J, with 11 bases in between. CDR3 residues: CASSPSATADTQYF. The CDR3 DNA sequence: TGTGCCAGCTCACCGTCCGCGACAGCAGATACGCAGTATTTT.

The chain is built from TRBV10-1 and TRBJ2-3; maybe TRBD2 (7 bases). Germline V gene lookup returns CDR1 WNHNN and CDR2 SYGVQD (reference sequence). The V gene lost 4 bases and the J gene lost 4 bases, with 18 bases spanning the gap. The CDR3 length is 16 residues. CDR3 DNA: TGCGCCAGCAGTGTGAAGACTGGGGGGGGCCCAGATACGCAGTATTTT. Protein: CASSVKTGGGPDTQYF.

The chain has TRBV30 and TRBJ2-1; tentatively, D is TRBD2 (7 bases). V lost 5 bases and J lost 7, with 18 bases in between. This CDR3 spans 14 amino acids. Germline CDR1 and CDR2: GTSNPN and SVGIG (reference sequence). The CDR3 is CAWALGGLWNEQFF. CDR3 nucleotide sequence: TGTGCCTGGGCCCTCGGGGGGCTTTGGAATGAGCAGTTCTTC.